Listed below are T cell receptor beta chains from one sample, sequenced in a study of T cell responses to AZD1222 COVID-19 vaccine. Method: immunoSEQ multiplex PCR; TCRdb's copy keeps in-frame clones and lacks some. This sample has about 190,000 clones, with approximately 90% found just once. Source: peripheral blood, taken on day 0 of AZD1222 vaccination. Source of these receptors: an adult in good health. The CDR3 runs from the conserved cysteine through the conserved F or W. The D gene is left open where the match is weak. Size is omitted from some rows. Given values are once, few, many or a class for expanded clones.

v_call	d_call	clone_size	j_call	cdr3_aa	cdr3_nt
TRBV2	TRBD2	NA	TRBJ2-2	CASGRLAGVGELFF	TGTGCCAGCGGGAGACTAGCGGGAGTCGGGGAGCTGTTTTTT
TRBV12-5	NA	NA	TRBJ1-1	CASAVGGYTEAFF	TGTGCTAGTGCCGTTGGGGGGTACACTGAAGCTTTCTTT
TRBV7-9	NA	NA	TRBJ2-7	CASSLDQIWYEQYF	TGTGCCAGCAGCTTAGACCAGATCTGGTACGAGCAGTACTTC
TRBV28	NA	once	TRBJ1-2	CASSLKGLIGVSGYTF	TGTGCCAGCAGTTTAAAGGGGCTTATCGGAGTGAGCGGCTACACCTTC
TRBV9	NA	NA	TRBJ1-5	CASSEGDGSNQPQHF	TGTGCCAGCAGCGAGGGAGACGGTAGCAATCAGCCCCAGCATTTT
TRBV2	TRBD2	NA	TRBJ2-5	CASGLSGSGLQETQYF	TGTGCCAGCGGACTAAGCGGGAGCGGACTCCAAGAGACCCAGTACTTC
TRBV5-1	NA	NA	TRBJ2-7	CASSFSDYEQYF	TGCGCCAGCAGCTTTTCAGACTACGAGCAGTACTTC
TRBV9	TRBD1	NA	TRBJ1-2	CASSVRDRVGYGYTF	TGTGCCAGCAGCGTCCGTGACAGGGTCGGCTATGGCTACACCTTC
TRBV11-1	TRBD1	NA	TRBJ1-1	CASSKTGTGKTEAFF	TGTGCCAGCAGTAAAACCGGGACAGGGAAGACTGAAGCTTTCTTT
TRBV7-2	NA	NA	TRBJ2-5	CASSLRRTNYQETQYF	TGTGCCAGCAGCTTGCGCCGGACTAATTACCAAGAGACCCAGTACTTC
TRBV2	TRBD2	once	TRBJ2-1	CASSDFRGRGDEQFF	TGTGCCAGCAGTGACTTCCGCGGGAGAGGGGATGAGCAGTTCTTC
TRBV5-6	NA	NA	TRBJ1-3	CASSLVGGGNTIYF	TGTGCCAGCAGCTTGGTGGGGGGAGGAAACACCATATATTTT
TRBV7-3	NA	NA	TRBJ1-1	CASSLTMGNTEAFF	TGTGCCAGCAGCTTAACGATGGGGAACACTGAAGCTTTCTTT
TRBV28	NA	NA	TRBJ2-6	CASLYSGANVLTF	TGTGCCAGTCTCTACTCTGGGGCCAACGTCCTGACTTTC
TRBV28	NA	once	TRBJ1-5	CASSLGKSGRGGNQPQHF	TGTGCCAGCAGTTTGGGCAAATCAGGGCGGGGGGGAAATCAGCCCCAGCATTTT
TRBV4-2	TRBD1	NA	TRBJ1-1	CASSPTGRTEAFF	TGTGCCAGCAGCCCGACAGGGAGAACTGAAGCTTTCTTT
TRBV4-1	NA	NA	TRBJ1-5	CASSQAVRNQPQHF	TGCGCCAGCAGCCAAGCGGTCCGCAATCAGCCCCAGCATTTT
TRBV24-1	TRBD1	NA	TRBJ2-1	CATSEGTGNYNEQFF	TGTGCCACCAGTGAAGGGACAGGGAACTACAATGAGCAGTTCTTC
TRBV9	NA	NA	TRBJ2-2	CASSEGTIVRGELFF	TGTGCCAGCAGCGAGGGCACCATCGTCAGGGGGGAGCTGTTTTTT
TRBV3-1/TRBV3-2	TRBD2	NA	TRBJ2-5	CASSQGKGGTPGPSGRQETQYF	TGTGCCAGCAGCCAAGGCAAGGGGGGCACCCCGGGGCCTAGCGGGAGGCAAGAGACCCAGTACTTC
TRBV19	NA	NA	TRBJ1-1	CASSIADDTEAFF	TGTGCCAGTAGTATAGCCGACGACACTGAAGCTTTCTTT
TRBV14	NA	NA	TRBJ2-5	CASSQIERQETQYF	TGTGCCAGCAGCCAAATCGAAAGACAAGAGACCCAGTACTTC
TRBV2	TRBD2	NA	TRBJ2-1	CASSAPSGNEQFF	TGTGCCAGCAGCGCCCCTAGCGGGAATGAGCAGTTCTTC